One and the same sample provided the 8 T cell receptor beta chains below, sequenced in a study of cytomegalovirus exposure and HLA in healthy donors. Primers included in the PCR were 60 Vbeta and 13 Jbeta primers. Assay used: immunoSEQ multiplex PCR; TCRdb lists only in-frame clones, some missing. Of under 150,000 clones listed, around 73% are singletons. Input material: PBMCs. Source of these receptors: a man aged 45-65 years in good health and CMV-seronegative.

This clone occurred a few times. The germline gene is not matched at one end of the junction; a read error may be the cause. V gene TRBV7-7 combines with J gene TRBJ1-1; 7 nucleotides match TRBD1. The CDR3 has 13 amino acids. CDR1 and CDR2 (germline): SSHAT, FNYEAQ (reference sequence). The CDR3 DNA sequence: TGTGCTAGCAGCCGGGACAGGAACACTGAAGCTTTCTTT. Translated: CASSRDRNTEAFF.

This clone has just one count. V and J are TRBV10-3 and TRBJ1-5; D perhaps matches TRBD1 (6 bases). Germline V lookup: CDR1 ENHRY, CDR2 SYGVKD. V was pared by 0 bases and J by 3 bases, with 9 bases between. CDR3 length: 15 residues. The CDR3 loop is CAISESGTNNQPQHF. The CDR3 DNA sequence: TGTGCCATCAGTGAGTCGGGGACAAACAATCAGCCCCAGCATTTT.

The chain recombines TRBV27 with TRBJ1-1; TRBD1 agrees at 12 bases. The CDR3 spans 16 residues. Germline V gene lookup returns CDR1 MNHEY and CDR2 SMNVEV (reference sequence). The junction had 10 bases not matched to a gene; V was cut back by 6 bases and J by 5 bases. The CDR3 loop is CASSPTRDRGLTEAFF. The CDR3 bases are TGTGCCAGCAGCCCGACCCGGGACAGGGGGCTTACTGAAGCTTTCTTT.

This clone was picked up one time. J is TRBJ2-7 and V is TRBV15; 9 bases are shared with TRBD2. Trimming at V came to 1 base and at J to 6 bases, leaving 7 bases not matched to a gene. From germline, CDR1 is LNHNV and CDR2 YYDKDF (reference sequence). The CDR3 is made up of 15 amino acids. The CDR3 here is CATSRGGTSRSEQYF. As DNA, the CDR3 is TGTGCCACCAGCAGAGGGGGGACTAGCAGGTCCGAGCAGTACTTC.

The rearrangement joins TRBV27 to TRBJ2-1; no clear D. V shed 0 bases and J shed 0 bases, with 12 bases lying between them. The CDR3 covers 17 residues. In germline, CDR1 is MNHEY, CDR2 SMNVEV (reference sequence). The CDR3 protein is CASSLSIFRSSYNEQFF. CDR3 nucleotide sequence: TGTGCCAGCAGTTTATCGATATTCAGAAGCTCCTACAATGAGCAGTTCTTC.

The rearrangement links TRBV5-1 to TRBJ2-7, with 7 nucleotides matching TRBD2. V gave up 0 bases and J gave up 7 bases; unmatched junction bases: 10. Germline V gives CDR1 SGHRS, CDR2 YFSETQ. The CDR3 is made up of 15 amino acids. This CDR3 reads CASSLGEGTPSEQYF. Written as DNA, the CDR3 is TGCGCCAGCAGCTTGGGGGAGGGCACCCCCTCGGAGCAGTACTTC.

The rearrangement joins TRBV28 to TRBJ2-1, with a tentative D call TRBD2 (6 bases). The CDR3 length is 14 residues. Trimming stripped 3 bases from V and 2 bases from J, with 8 bases between. Germline V gene sequence: CDR1 MDHEN, CDR2 SYDVKM. CDR3 nucleotides: TGTGCCAGCAGTTTCGGCGGGACCTACAATGAGCAGTTCTTC. The encoded protein is CASSFGGTYNEQFF.

The chain is built from TRBV5-1 and TRBJ2-3, with 7 bases aligning to TRBD2. Germline trimming cut 3 bases from V and 0 bases from J; bases unmatched to any gene: 7. Germline V gives CDR1 SGHRS, CDR2 YFSETQ. CDR3 length: 16 amino acids. CDR3 sequence reads: CASSYGGTVSTDTQYF. CDR3 nucleotides: TGCGCCAGCAGCTACGGGGGGACGGTTAGCACAGATACGCAGTATTTT.